Below are 23 T cell receptor beta chains sequenced from a single sample in a study of T cell responses to AZD1222 COVID-19 vaccine. The assay was immunoSEQ multiplex PCR, and TCRdb's table has in-frame clones only and misses some. The sample has some 28,000 clones, roughly 78% seen once; the top ten hold roughly 5.9%. Sequenced material: peripheral blood, taken on day 0 of AZD1222 vaccination. Receptors originate from an adult in good health.

The V and J genes are TRBV3-1 (or the pseudogene TRBV3-2) and TRBJ2-7; a possible D gene is TRBD2 (5 bases). Germline assignment: CDR1 LGHDT and CDR2 YNNKEL (reference sequence). V was pared by 6 bases and J by 6 bases, with 12 bases between. The CDR3 is 12 residues long. The CDR3 coding sequence is TGTGCCAGCAGATTCCGGGAAGGCGAGCAGTACTTC. It encodes CASRFREGEQYF.

The chain joins TRBV18 to TRBJ1-3, with a weak D call TRBD1 (5 bases). V gave up 3 bases and J gave up 0 bases, with 12 bases separating them. The V gene's germline CDR1 is KGHSH and CDR2 LQKENI. The CDR3 has 16 amino acids. The CDR3 DNA reads TGTGCCAGCTCACCTTCTAGGGGCAGCTCTGGAAACACCATATATTTT. Amino acids: CASSPSRGSSGNTIYF.

This sequence joins TRBV6-5 and TRBJ2-3; TRBD2 might be the D (6 bases). The CDR3 has 13 residues. V was cut by 8 bases and J by 1 base, with 10 bases left in between. Per germline, CDR1 MNHEY and CDR2 SVGAGI. CDR3: CASCWGGTDTQYF. CDR3 bases: TGTGCCAGCTGTTGGGGGGGCACAGATACGCAGTATTTT.

This sequence joins TRBV5-8 and TRBJ1-2, with D possibly being TRBD1 (6 bases). This CDR3 is 13 amino acids long. Germline lookup yields CDR1 SGHTS and CDR2 YDEGEE. Trimming removed 2 bases from V and 7 bases from J, with 12 bases in between. The CDR3 DNA sequence: TGTGCCAGCAGCTTATCCGGACAGAGTGGCTACACCTTC. Its protein product is CASSLSGQSGYTF.

This clone was recorded only once. This rearrangement joins TRBV7-8 to TRBJ2-7; 7 nucleotides match TRBD2. Unmatched junction bases numbered 12, after V lost 5 bases and J lost 5 bases. The germline V gene has CDR1 SGHVS and CDR2 FQNEAQ. The CDR3 contains 15 residues. The CDR3: CASSLRDYGPDEQYF. The CDR3 coding sequence is TGTGCCAGCAGCCTCCGGGACTACGGGCCTGACGAGCAGTACTTC.

The V gene is TRBV2, the J gene TRBJ1-2, with TRBD1 identical over 7 bases. V shed 0 bases, J shed 5 bases, and the junction held 6 bases outside the gene matches. This CDR3 has 15 amino acids. Germline values: CDR1 SNHLY, CDR2 FYNNEI. The CDR3 protein is CASSEATGEWYGYTF. CDR3 nucleotides: TGTGCCAGCAGTGAAGCCACAGGGGAATGGTATGGCTACACCTTC.

CDR3 protein: CASSFSSGNEKLFF. Written as DNA, the CDR3 is TGTGCCAGCAGCTTCAGTTCAGGGAATGAAAAACTGTTTTTT. This sequence joins TRBV7-2 and TRBJ1-4; tentative D call: TRBD1 (5 bases). Germline loops: CDR1 SGHTA, CDR2 FQGNSA. V was pared by 3 bases and J by 5 bases, with 10 bases between. The CDR3 extends over 14 amino acids.

The chain couples TRBV6-5 to TRBJ2-3; TRBD1 is a possible D gene (5 bases). The germline gives CDR1 MNHEY, CDR2 SVGAGI. The CDR3 has 14 amino acids. The V and J ends lost 6 bases and 1 base respectively, with 11 bases between them. CDR3 protein: CASSGVGRTDTQYF. CDR3 DNA: TGTGCCAGCAGCGGAGTGGGGCGCACAGATACGCAGTATTTT.

There are a few counts of this clone. V and J are TRBV19 and TRBJ2-7; a possible D gene is TRBD2 (5 bases). Germline V lookup: CDR1 LNHDA, CDR2 SQIVND (reference sequence). V was cut by 5 bases and J by 2 bases, with 13 bases left in between. This CDR3 comprises 14 residues. CDR3 sequence (DNA): TGTGCCAGTAGTTCCTACTCCGGGACCTACGAGCAGTACTTC. This sequence encodes CASSSYSGTYEQYF.

The chain is built from TRBV2 and TRBJ1-2; D is uncertain. Deletions cut 3 bases from V and 0 bases from J, with 5 bases between. The CDR3 is 13 residues long. The V gene's germline CDR1 is SNHLY and CDR2 FYNNEI. The DNA for the CDR3 is TGTGCCAGCAGTGACAGTTCTAACTATGGCTACACCTTC. The encoded protein is CASSDSSNYGYTF.

The chain uses TRBV10-3 and TRBJ2-1, with 7 positions matching TRBD2. The CDR3 runs 15 residues. The ends lost 3 bases at V and 5 bases at J; junction bases unmatched: 7. The V gene's germline CDR1 is ENHRY and CDR2 SYGVKD. The CDR3 reads CAISDRDYHHNEQFF. In DNA, the CDR3 is TGTGCCATCAGTGACCGGGACTACCACCACAATGAGCAGTTCTTC.

The V call is TRBV28, the J call TRBJ1-2, with 8 bases aligning to TRBD1. The ends lost 4 bases at V and 8 bases at J; junction bases unmatched: 15. CDR3 length equals 16 residues. Per the germline V gene, CDR1 is MDHEN and CDR2 is SYDVKM. This CDR3 is CASSSEGQATKRGYTF. DNA of the CDR3: TGTGCCAGCAGTTCCGAGGGACAGGCCACAAAACGGGGCTACACCTTC.

This clone showed up just a few times. V gene TRBV6-5 combines with J gene TRBJ2-2; 7 bases match TRBD1. CDR3 size: 14 residues. Unmatched junction bases numbered 8, after V lost 6 bases and J lost 7 bases. The germline V gene has CDR1 MNHEY and CDR2 SVGAGI. The CDR3 loop reads CASSLRQGDGELFF. Written as DNA, the CDR3 is TGTGCCAGCAGCCTTCGACAGGGCGACGGGGAGCTGTTTTTT.

The rearrangement joins TRBV11-2 to TRBJ2-7, with 9 bases identical to TRBD1. Germline lookup yields CDR1 SGHAT and CDR2 FQNNGV. The CDR3 extends over 13 amino acids. V lost 5 bases, J lost 8 bases, and 7 bases stayed unmatched. This CDR3 reads CASSPGQGTQQYV. The DNA of the CDR3 is TGTGCCAGCAGCCCTGGACAGGGGACACAGCAGTACGTC.

This clone was observed a few times. The chain recombines TRBV19 with TRBJ1-2, with 12 bases lining up with TRBD1. V was clipped by 5 bases and J by 5 bases; unmatched bases: 6. This CDR3 comprises 15 residues. Per the germline V gene, CDR1 is LNHDA and CDR2 is SQIVND (reference sequence). CDR3 nucleotide sequence: TGTGCCAGTAGTGGGGACAGGGGGCGAGGATATGGCTACACCTTC. Residues: CASSGDRGRGYGYTF.

This chain uses TRBV7-2 with TRBJ2-5; 8 nucleotides agree with TRBD2. V trimming: 3 bases; J trimming: 3 bases; junction bases outside the gene matches: 6. The CDR3 has 15 amino acids. Germline V lookup: CDR1 SGHTA, CDR2 FQGNSA. CDR3 nucleotides: TGTGCCAGCAGCTTTACTAGCGGATCAAAAGAGACCCAGTACTTC. It yields the protein CASSFTSGSKETQYF.

This chain uses TRBV5-1 with TRBJ2-7; 7 bases are a match to TRBD2. V shed 4 bases, J shed 2 bases, and the junction held 6 bases outside the gene matches. CDR1 is SGHRS and CDR2 is YFSETQ in the germline V gene. The CDR3 length is 14 residues. The CDR3 here is CASSTWGGTYEQYV. In DNA form, the CDR3 reads TGCGCCAGCAGCACCTGGGGGGGGACCTACGAGCAGTACGTC.

The rearrangement uses TRBV5-5 and TRBJ1-5; D is ambiguous. The CDR3 is 13 amino acids. Deletions cut 2 bases from V and 2 bases from J, with 5 bases between. The germline V gene encodes CDR1 SGHKS and CDR2 YYEKEE (reference sequence). The CDR3 reads CASSFTGNQPQHF. DNA of the CDR3: TGTGCCAGCAGCTTTACAGGCAATCAGCCCCAGCATTTT.

V usage is TRBV19 and J usage is TRBJ2-7; 11 nucleotides match TRBD2. The junction had 11 bases not matched to a gene; V was cut back by 11 bases and J by 5 bases. This CDR3 comprises 14 residues. The germline CDR1 and CDR2 sequences are LNHDA and SQIVND (reference sequence). The CDR3 DNA is TGTGCCCCAAAGCGACTAGCGGGGAGGAACGAGCAGTACTTC. Its translation: CAPKRLAGRNEQYF.

This chain joins TRBV4-2 and TRBJ1-2; 8 positions match TRBD1. The CDR3 extends over 13 amino acids. Trimming at V came to 4 bases and at J to 5 bases, leaving 3 bases not matched to a gene. Germline CDR1 and CDR2: LGHNA and YNFKEQ. CDR3 coding DNA: TGTGCCAGCAGCCCGGACAGGGCTTATGGCTACACCTTC. Protein sequence: CASSPDRAYGYTF.

The chain recombines TRBV5-6 with TRBJ2-1; 8 bases are a match to TRBD2. V dropped 0 bases and J dropped 4; count of bases not matched to a gene: 6. The CDR3 is 16 amino acids. Germline values: CDR1 SGHDT, CDR2 YYEEEE. CDR3 residues: CASSLGSGGVYNEQFF. The CDR3 nucleotides read TGTGCCAGCAGCTTGGGAAGCGGGGGCGTGTACAATGAGCAGTTCTTC. The variable domain in full, completed from reference TRBV5-6 and TRBJ2-1, reads DAGVTQSPTHLIKTRGQQVTLRCSPKSGHDTVSWYQQALGQGPQFIFQYYEEEERQRGNFPDRFSGHQFPNYSSELNVNALLLGDSALYLCASSLGSGGVYNEQFFGPGTRLTVL.

This chain connects TRBV3-1 (or the pseudogene TRBV3-2) to TRBJ2-1; maybe TRBD1 (5 bases). There are 15 residues in the CDR3. Germline V gene lookup returns CDR1 LGHDT and CDR2 YNNKEL (reference sequence). Trimming took 4 bases from V and 2 from J, leaving 12 bases between them. Written as DNA, the CDR3 is TGTGCCAGCAGCCCCTCCTTAGGGGCCTACAATGAGCAGTTCTTC. Encoded protein: CASSPSLGAYNEQFF.

The rearrangement links TRBV7-9 to TRBJ2-2; 10 bases fit TRBD2. The CDR3 has 19 amino acids. Germline V gives CDR1 SEHNR, CDR2 FQNEAQ (reference sequence). Germline trimming cut 5 bases from V and 5 bases from J; bases unmatched to any gene: 17. The CDR3 is CASSPRGQSLAGETGELFF. The CDR3, as DNA: TGTGCCAGCAGCCCGAGGGGACAGAGCCTAGCGGGAGAAACCGGGGAGCTGTTTTTT.